The 8 T cell receptor beta chains below were found in one sample sequenced in a study of cytomegalovirus exposure and HLA in healthy donors. The PCR had 60 Vbeta and 13 Jbeta primers. Some clones are missing from TCRdb's copy, which holds only in-frame ones; the method was immunoSEQ multiplex PCR. The sample consists of about 94,000 clones, 50% to 75% of them appearing once. Sequencing was carried out using PBMCs. These TCRs come from a young man in good health and CMV-seronegative.

The V and J genes are TRBV11-2 and TRBJ2-1, with 10 bases aligning to TRBD2. CDR1 and CDR2 (germline): SGHAT, FQNNGV. With 5 bases clipped from V and 7 bases from J, the junction kept 8 bases outside the gene matches. The CDR3 extends over 15 amino acids. CDR3 in DNA: TGTGCCAGCAGCATAAGCGGGACTAGCGATAATGAGCAGTTCTTC. It is translated as CASSISGTSDNEQFF.

This chain connects TRBV5-1 to TRBJ1-2, with 7 bases matching TRBD1. The J segment lost 1 base and the V segment lost 4 bases, leaving 4 bases of the junction unmatched. The CDR3 loop spans 14 amino acids. Germline CDR1 is SGHRS and CDR2 is YFSETQ. Written as DNA, the CDR3 is TGCGCCAGCAGCATAGGGACAGTTAACTATGGCTACACCTTC. It yields the protein CASSIGTVNYGYTF.

The chain links TRBV12-5 to TRBJ1-2, with a tentative D call TRBD1 (5 bases). Germline CDR1 is LGHNT and CDR2 is FRNRAP. The CDR3 spans 13 residues. Trimming left V 6 bases short and J 7 bases short, with 15 bases between. As DNA, the CDR3 is TGTGCTAGTGGGCTGCAGGGTTTGGCTGGCTACACCTTC. Translated: CASGLQGLAGYTF.

In this sample, this clone turned up a few times. The chain has TRBV5-5 and TRBJ1-5; TRBD1 is a possible D gene (5 bases). V was clipped by 4 bases and J by 0 bases, with 14 bases between them. Per the germline V gene, CDR1 is SGHKS and CDR2 is YYEKEE (reference sequence). CDR3 length: 16 amino acids. For the CDR3, the DNA is TGTGCCAGCAGCATGCAGGGTGATCGTAGCAATCAGCCCCAGCATTTT. It codes for CASSMQGDRSNQPQHF. Full variable domain (remainder filled in from reference TRBV5-5 and TRBJ1-5): DAGVTQSPTHLIKTRGQQVTLRCSPISGHKSVSWYQQVLGQGPQFIFQYYEKEERGRGNFPDRFSARQFPNYSSELNVNALLLGDSALYLCASSMQGDRSNQPQHFGDGTRLSIL.

This clone was detected only a few times. The chain employs TRBV15 and TRBJ1-1; D is perhaps TRBD1 (5 bases). Trimming stripped 3 bases from V and 1 base from J, with 18 bases between. The CDR3 consists of 17 residues. Germline values: CDR1 LNHNV, CDR2 YYDKDF (reference sequence). CDR3 sequence: CATSRGHGGSGNTEAFF. The DNA for the CDR3 is TGTGCCACCAGCAGGGGCCACGGGGGGAGTGGGAACACTGAAGCTTTCTTT. Full variable domain (rest looked up from reference TRBV15 and TRBJ1-1): DAMVIQNPRYQVTQFGKPVTLSCSQTLNHNVMYWYQQKSSQAPKLLFHYYDKDFNNEADTPDNFQSRRPNTSFCFLDIRSPGLGDTAMYLCATSRGHGGSGNTEAFFGQGTRLTVV.

The CDR3 reads CASSPGLERTEAFF. CDR3 nucleotide sequence: TGTGCCAGCTCACCAGGGCTCGAAAGGACTGAAGCTTTCTTT. V and J are TRBV18 and TRBJ1-1; D gene ambiguous. This CDR3 is 14 amino acids long. CDR1 is KGHSH, CDR2 LQKENI, per germline. The V and J ends lost 2 bases and 5 bases respectively, with 12 bases between them. The whole variable domain, filled in from reference TRBV18 and TRBJ1-1, reads NAGVMQNPRHLVRRRGQEARLRCSPMKGHSHVYWYRQLPEEGLKFMVYLQKENIIDESGMPKERFSAEFPKEGPSILRIQQVVRGDSAAYFCASSPGLERTEAFFGQGTRLTVV.

V and J are TRBV4-1 and TRBJ1-1; 9 nucleotides align to TRBD1. This CDR3 region has 19 residues. Trimming removed 2 bases from V and 2 bases from J; junction bases left unmatched: 15. Germline lookup yields CDR1 MGHRA and CDR2 YSYEKL. The CDR3 here is CASSQTGTGRFFRNTEAFF. CDR3 bases: TGCGCCAGCAGCCAAACCGGGACAGGGCGATTTTTTCGAAACACTGAAGCTTTCTTT.

This clone is a singleton in its sample. The chain uses TRBV5-1 and TRBJ2-3; D is unresolved. V was trimmed by 0 bases and J by 2 bases, leaving 7 bases between them. The CDR3 is made up of 14 amino acids. Germline V gives CDR1 SGHRS, CDR2 YFSETQ. The CDR3 sequence: CASSLGAFTDTQYF. The CDR3 DNA reads TGCGCCAGCAGCTTGGGGGCGTTCACAGATACGCAGTATTTT.